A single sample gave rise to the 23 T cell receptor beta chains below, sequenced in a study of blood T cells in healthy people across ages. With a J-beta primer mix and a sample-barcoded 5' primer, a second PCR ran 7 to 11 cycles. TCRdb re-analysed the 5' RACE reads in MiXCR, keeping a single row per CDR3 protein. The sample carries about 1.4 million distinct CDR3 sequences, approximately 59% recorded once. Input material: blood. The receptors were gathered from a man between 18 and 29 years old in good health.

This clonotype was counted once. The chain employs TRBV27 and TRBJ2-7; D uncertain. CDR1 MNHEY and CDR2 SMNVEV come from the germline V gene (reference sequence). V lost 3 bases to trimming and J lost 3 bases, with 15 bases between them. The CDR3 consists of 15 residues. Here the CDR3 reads CASSFRPSYYYEQYF. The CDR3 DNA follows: TGTGCCAGCAGTTTTCGCCCATCCTACTACTACGAGCAGTACTTC.

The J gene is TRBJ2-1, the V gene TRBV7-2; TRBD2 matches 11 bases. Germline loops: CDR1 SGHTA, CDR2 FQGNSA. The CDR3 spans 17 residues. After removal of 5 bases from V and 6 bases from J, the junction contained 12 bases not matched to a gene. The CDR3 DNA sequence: TGTGCCAGCAGCCTAGGCACGGGACTAGCGGTATTCAATGAGCAGTTCTTC. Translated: CASSLGTGLAVFNEQFF.

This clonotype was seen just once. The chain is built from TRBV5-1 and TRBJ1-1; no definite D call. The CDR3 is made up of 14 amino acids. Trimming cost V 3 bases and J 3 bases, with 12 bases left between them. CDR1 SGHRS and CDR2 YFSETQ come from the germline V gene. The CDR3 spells CASSSRPGDTEAFF. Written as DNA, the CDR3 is TGCGCCAGCAGCTCCAGGCCCGGGGACACTGAAGCTTTCTTT.

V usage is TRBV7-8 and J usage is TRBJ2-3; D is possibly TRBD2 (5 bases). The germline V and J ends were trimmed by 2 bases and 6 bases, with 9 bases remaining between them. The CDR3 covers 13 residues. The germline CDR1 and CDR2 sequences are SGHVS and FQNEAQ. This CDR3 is CASSLPSSDTQYF. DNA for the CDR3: TGTGCCAGCAGCTTACCTTCTAGCGATACGCAGTATTTT.

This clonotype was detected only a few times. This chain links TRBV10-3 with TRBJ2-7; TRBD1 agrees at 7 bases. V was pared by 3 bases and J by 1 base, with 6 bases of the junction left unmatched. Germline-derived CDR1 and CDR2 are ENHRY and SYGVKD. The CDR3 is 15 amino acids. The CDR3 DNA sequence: TGTGCCATCAGTGACACAGGGGCAGGGTCCTACGAGCAGTACTTC. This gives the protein CAISDTGAGSYEQYF.

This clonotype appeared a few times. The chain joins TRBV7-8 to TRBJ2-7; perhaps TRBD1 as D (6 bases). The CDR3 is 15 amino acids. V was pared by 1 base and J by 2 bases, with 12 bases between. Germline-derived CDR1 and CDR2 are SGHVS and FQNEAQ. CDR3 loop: CASSLVGHRTYEQYF. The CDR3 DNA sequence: TGTGCCAGCAGCTTAGTGGGACACAGGACCTACGAGCAGTACTTC.

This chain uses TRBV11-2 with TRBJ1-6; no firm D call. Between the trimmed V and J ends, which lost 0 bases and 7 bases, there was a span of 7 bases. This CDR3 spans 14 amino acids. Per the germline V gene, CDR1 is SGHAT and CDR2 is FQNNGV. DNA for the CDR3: TGTGCCAGCAGCTTAGAACGGGCAAATTCACCCCTCCACTTT. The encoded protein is CASSLERANSPLHF.

The CDR3 DNA reads as TGTGCCAGCAGCCAAGTTGGGGGACAGGGGCCCAACACTGAAGCTTTCTTT. Its protein product is CASSQVGGQGPNTEAFF. V and J are TRBV3-1 and TRBJ1-1; 10 bases line up with TRBD1. Trimming took 1 base from V and 2 from J; bases not matched to a gene: 7. Germline V gene lookup returns CDR1 LGHDT and CDR2 YNNKEL (reference sequence). This CDR3 contains 17 residues.

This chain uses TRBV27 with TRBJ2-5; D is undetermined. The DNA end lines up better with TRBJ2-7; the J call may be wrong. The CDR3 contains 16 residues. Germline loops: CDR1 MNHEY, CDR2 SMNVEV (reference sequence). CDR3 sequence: CASSALLVAKSYEQYF. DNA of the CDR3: TGTGCCAGCAGCGCCCTCCTCGTGGCCAAGTCCTACGAGCAGTACTTC.

This CDR3 is CASSYAEGTDTQYF. Here the CDR3 DNA reads TGTGCCAGCAGTTACGCAGAGGGAACAGATACGCAGTATTTT. The rearrangement links TRBV6-6 to TRBJ2-3; maybe TRBD2 (5 bases). The CDR3 spans 14 residues. Germline assignment: CDR1 MNHNY and CDR2 SVGAGI (reference sequence). The V end was cut by 2 bases, the J end by 3 bases, with 9 bases between.

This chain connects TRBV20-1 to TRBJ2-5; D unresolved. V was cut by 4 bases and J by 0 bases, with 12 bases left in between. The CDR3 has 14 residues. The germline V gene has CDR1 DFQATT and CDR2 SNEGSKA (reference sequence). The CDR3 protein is CSATTRWYQETQYF. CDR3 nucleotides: TGCAGTGCTACGACAAGATGGTACCAAGAGACCCAGTACTTC.

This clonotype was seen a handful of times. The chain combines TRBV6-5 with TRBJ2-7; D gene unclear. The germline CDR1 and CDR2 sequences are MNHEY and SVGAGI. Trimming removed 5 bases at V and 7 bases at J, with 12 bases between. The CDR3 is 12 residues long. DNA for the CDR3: TGTGCCAGCAGTCGGGCCTACGAGGAGCAGTACTTC. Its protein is CASSRAYEEQYF.

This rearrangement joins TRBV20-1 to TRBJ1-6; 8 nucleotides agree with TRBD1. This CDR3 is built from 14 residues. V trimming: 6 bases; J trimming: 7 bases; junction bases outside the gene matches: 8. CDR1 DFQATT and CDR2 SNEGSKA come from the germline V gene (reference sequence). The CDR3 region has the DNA TGCAGTGCGGACCCGGGACAGGCCAATTCACCCCTCCACTTT. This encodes CSADPGQANSPLHF.

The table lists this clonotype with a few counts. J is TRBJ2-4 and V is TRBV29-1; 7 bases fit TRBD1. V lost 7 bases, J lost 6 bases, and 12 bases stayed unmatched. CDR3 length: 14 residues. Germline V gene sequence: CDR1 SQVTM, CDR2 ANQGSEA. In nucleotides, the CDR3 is TGCAGCGCTGTAACAGGGGATCGGAGAAACATTCAGTACTTC. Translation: CSAVTGDRRNIQYF.

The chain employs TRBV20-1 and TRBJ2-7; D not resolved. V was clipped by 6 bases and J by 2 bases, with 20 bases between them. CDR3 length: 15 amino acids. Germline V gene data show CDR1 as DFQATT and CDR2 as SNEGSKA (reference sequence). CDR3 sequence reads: CSATPNGYGAYEQYF. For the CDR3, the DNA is TGCAGTGCAACCCCCAATGGCTATGGGGCCTACGAGCAGTACTTC.

The CDR3 reads CASSQDAEGAYEQYF. The CDR3 DNA follows: TGCGCCAGCAGCCAAGATGCGGAAGGGGCCTACGAGCAGTACTTC. This chain uses TRBV4-1 with TRBJ2-7; tentatively, D is TRBD1 (5 bases). CDR1 is MGHRA, CDR2 YSYEKL, per germline. Trimming removed 0 bases from V and 2 bases from J, with 11 bases in between. The CDR3 runs 15 residues.

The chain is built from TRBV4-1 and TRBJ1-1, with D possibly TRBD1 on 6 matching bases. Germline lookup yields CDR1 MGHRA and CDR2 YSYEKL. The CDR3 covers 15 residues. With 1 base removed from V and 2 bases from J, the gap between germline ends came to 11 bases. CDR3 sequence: CASSQVGQKNTEAFF. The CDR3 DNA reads TGCGCCAGCAGCCAAGTAGGACAGAAAAACACTGAAGCTTTCTTT.

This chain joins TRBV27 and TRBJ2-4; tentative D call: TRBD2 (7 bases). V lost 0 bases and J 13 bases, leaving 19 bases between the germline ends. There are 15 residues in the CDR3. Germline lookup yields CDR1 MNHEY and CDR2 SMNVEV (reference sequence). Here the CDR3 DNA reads TGTGCCAGCAGTTTATCTAGGGGGGGGACTACGAAGCAGTACTTC. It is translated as CASSLSRGGTTKQYF.

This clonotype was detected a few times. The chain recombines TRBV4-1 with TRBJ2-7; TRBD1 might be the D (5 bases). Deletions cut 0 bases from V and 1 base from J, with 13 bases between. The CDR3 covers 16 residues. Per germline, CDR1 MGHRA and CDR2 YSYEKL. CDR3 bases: TGCGCCAGCAGCCAAGATGGGGCCAGATCATCCTACGAGCAGTACTTC. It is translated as CASSQDGARSSYEQYF.

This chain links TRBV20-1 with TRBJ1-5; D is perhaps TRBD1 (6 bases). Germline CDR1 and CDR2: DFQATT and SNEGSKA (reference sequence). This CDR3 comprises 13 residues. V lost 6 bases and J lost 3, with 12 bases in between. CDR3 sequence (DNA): TGCAGTGCCCGACAGGATCCCAATCAGCCCCAGCATTTT. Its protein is CSARQDPNQPQHF.

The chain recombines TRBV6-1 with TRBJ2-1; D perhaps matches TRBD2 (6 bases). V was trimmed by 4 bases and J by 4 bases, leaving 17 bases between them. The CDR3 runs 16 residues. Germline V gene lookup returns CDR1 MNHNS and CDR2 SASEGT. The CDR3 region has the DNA TGTGCCAGCAGTGTTGGAGGGCTGGGTCATTACAATGAGCAGTTCTTC. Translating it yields CASSVGGLGHYNEQFF.

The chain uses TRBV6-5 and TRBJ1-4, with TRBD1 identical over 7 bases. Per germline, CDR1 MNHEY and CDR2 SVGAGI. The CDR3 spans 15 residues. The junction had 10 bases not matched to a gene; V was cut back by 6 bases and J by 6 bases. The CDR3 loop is CASSLTGTVYEKLFF. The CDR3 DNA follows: TGTGCCAGCAGCCTGACCGGGACAGTGTATGAAAAACTGTTTTTT.

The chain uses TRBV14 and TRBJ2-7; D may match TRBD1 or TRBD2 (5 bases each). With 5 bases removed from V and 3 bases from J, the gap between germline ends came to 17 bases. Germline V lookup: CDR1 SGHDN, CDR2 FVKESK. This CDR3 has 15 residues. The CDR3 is CASSSPRDPHYEQYF. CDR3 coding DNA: TGTGCCAGCAGCTCACCCAGGGACCCGCACTACGAGCAGTACTTC.